One sample yielded the 26 T cell receptor beta chains listed below, sequenced in a study of T cell repertoires in cytomegalovirus infection. No cognate antigen is known for these TCRs. TCRdb called the reads again in MiXCR, with one record for every CDR3 protein. Here the sample spans just over 450,000 distinct CDR3 sequences, 42% being singletons. Sequenced material: cultured PBMCs, taken from culture after CMV antigen stimulation. Receptor source: a human donor in good health (CMV status not recorded). Some clones in this sample may be carry-over from other donors' samples.

The chain combines TRBV7-6 with TRBJ1-1, with D tentatively TRBD1 (5 bases). The CDR3 is made up of 16 amino acids. Per the germline V gene, CDR1 is SGHVS and CDR2 is FNYEAQ. Trimming shortened V by 5 bases and J by 1 base, and 17 bases separated the two germline ends. The CDR3 region is CASSATFGTENTEAFF. CDR3 in DNA: TGTGCCAGCAGCGCAACCTTTGGGACCGAGAACACTGAAGCTTTCTTT.

This clonotype came up a few times. The gene calls are TRBV11-2 and TRBJ1-4, with D unresolved. The CDR3 is 13 residues long. CDR1 SGHAT and CDR2 FQNNGV come from the germline V gene. V lost 6 bases and J 8 bases, leaving 13 bases between the germline ends. The CDR3 DNA reads as TGTGCCAGCAGTTCCAAGGCCCGCGAAAAACTGTTTTTT. This translates into CASSSKAREKLFF.

This clonotype has only a few counts. The genes are TRBV12-3 or TRBV12-4 and TRBJ1-2; D is unresolved. This CDR3 spans 13 amino acids. V was shortened by 3 bases and J by 2 bases, with 7 bases between the two germline ends. For the CDR3, the DNA is TGTGCCAGCAGTTTGTATACGAACTATGGCTACACCTTC. Its translation is CASSLYTNYGYTF.

The rearrangement uses TRBV10-3 and TRBJ2-1; no firm D call. The CDR3 sequence is 14 residues long. Trimming took 6 bases from V and 7 from J, leaving 16 bases between them. CDR1 is ENHRY, CDR2 SYGVKD, per germline. CDR3 DNA sequence: TGTGCCATCAGAAATAGGGTACCTGTAAATGAGCAGTTCTTC. It is translated as CAIRNRVPVNEQFF.

The genes are TRBV18 and TRBJ1-2, with TRBD1 identical over 10 bases. The V and J ends lost 8 bases and 4 bases, in that order; junction bases with no gene match: 10. Germline lookup yields CDR1 KGHSH and CDR2 LQKENI. The CDR3 loop spans 15 amino acids. This CDR3 reads CASRMGQGTGYGYTF. The CDR3 coding sequence is TGTGCCAGCCGAATGGGACAGGGGACTGGCTATGGCTACACCTTC.

This clonotype was seen a handful of times. The V gene is TRBV7-8, the J gene TRBJ1-4, with 10 positions matching TRBD1. From germline, CDR1 is SGHVS and CDR2 FQNEAQ. The CDR3 runs to 14 residues. The ends lost 5 bases at V and 6 bases at J; junction bases unmatched: 3. CDR3 sequence (DNA): TGTGCCAGCAGCCGACAGGGGGCATATGAAAAACTGTTTTTT. Protein sequence: CASSRQGAYEKLFF.

The chain employs TRBV6-1 and TRBJ2-2; D call uncertain. V dropped 8 bases and J dropped 1 base, with 11 bases sitting between them. This CDR3 has 14 amino acids. Germline CDR1 MNHNS, CDR2 SASEGT. For the CDR3, the DNA is TGTGCCAGCCCTAAAAACAGGAACACCGGGGAGCTGTTTTTT. Protein: CASPKNRNTGELFF.

Only one count was recorded for this clonotype. This rearrangement joins TRBV6-8 to TRBJ1-2; perhaps TRBD1 as D (5 bases). The CDR3 loop spans 15 amino acids. V lost 6 bases, J lost 2 bases, and 16 bases lay in between. From germline, CDR1 is MNHGY and CDR2 SAAAGT. CDR3: CASSLGKTANYGYTF. The CDR3 nucleotides read TGTGCCAGCAGCTTGGGAAAGACAGCGAACTATGGCTACACCTTC.

This sequence joins TRBV25-1 and TRBJ1-1, with a weak D call TRBD1 (5 bases). Trimming took 1 base from V and 4 from J, leaving 13 bases between them. Germline loops: CDR1 MGHDK, CDR2 SYGVNS. The CDR3 contains 15 residues. CDR3 in amino acids: CASSEFGQGSTEAFF. For the CDR3, the DNA is TGTGCCAGCAGTGAATTCGGGCAGGGTAGCACTGAAGCTTTCTTT.

The chain recombines TRBV7-8 with TRBJ2-2, with D possibly TRBD2 on 5 matching bases. The CDR3 covers 15 residues. The ends were cut back, 5 bases at V and 0 bases at J, with 10 bases in the middle. The germline V gene has CDR1 SGHVS and CDR2 FQNEAQ. This CDR3 is CASSVTGTNTGELFF. CDR3 coding DNA: TGTGCCAGCAGCGTTACCGGGACGAACACCGGGGAGCTGTTTTTT.

This chain joins TRBV11-2 and TRBJ2-7; 7 nucleotides align to TRBD1. Trimming cost V 7 bases and J 5 bases; bases outside gene matches: 5. Germline assignment: CDR1 SGHAT and CDR2 FQNNGV. CDR3 length: 12 residues. CDR3 amino acids: CASTGQADEQYF. The CDR3 DNA is TGTGCCAGCACAGGACAGGCGGACGAGCAGTACTTC.

The sample holds a few counts of this clonotype. V gene TRBV4-1 combines with J gene TRBJ1-3, with 10 bases aligning to TRBD1. Germline CDR1 is MGHRA and CDR2 is YSYEKL. This CDR3 is built from 17 residues. Unmatched junction bases numbered 3, after V lost 1 base and J lost 0 bases. This chain's CDR3 is CASSQGTGGFSGNTIYF. DNA of the CDR3: TGCGCCAGCAGCCAAGGGACAGGGGGATTCTCTGGAAACACCATATATTTT.

This clonotype was observed a handful of times. This chain links TRBV7-2 with TRBJ1-1; the match to TRBD1 covers 8 bases. Germline CDR1 and CDR2: SGHTA and FQGNSA. Unmatched junction bases numbered 4, after V lost 5 bases and J lost 8 bases. This CDR3 region has 12 residues. CDR3 sequence reads: CASSPGQGEAFF. In DNA, the CDR3 is TGTGCCAGCAGCCCCGGACAGGGCGAAGCTTTCTTT.

This clonotype was detected only a few times. The rearrangement links TRBV5-4 to TRBJ2-1; 15 positions agree with TRBD2. Germline-derived CDR1 and CDR2 are SGHNT and YYREEE (reference sequence). This CDR3 comprises 17 residues. V was pared by 4 bases and J by 3 bases, with 5 bases of the junction left unmatched. The CDR3 loop is CASSRGLAGGYYNEQFF. Here the CDR3 DNA reads TGTGCCAGCAGCCGGGGACTAGCGGGAGGCTACTACAATGAGCAGTTCTTC. The full variable domain, with the rest looked up from reference TRBV5-4 and TRBJ2-1, is ETGVTQSPTHLIKTRGQQVTLRCSSQSGHNTVSWYQQALGQGPQFIFQYYREEENGRGNFPPRFSGLQFPNYSSELNVNALELDDSALYLCASSRGLAGGYYNEQFFGPGTRLTVL.

The table lists this clonotype with a few counts. This sequence joins TRBV20-1 and TRBJ1-2; no clear D. The CDR3 has 15 residues. V lost 6 bases and J lost 0, with 17 bases in between. Germline values: CDR1 DFQATT, CDR2 SNEGSKA (reference sequence). The CDR3 spells CSANQAESSNYGYTF. In DNA, the CDR3 is TGCAGTGCAAACCAGGCTGAGTCGTCTAACTATGGCTACACCTTC.

Remarks on this clonotype: An end of the junction differs from the germline gene, which may be a read error. V gene TRBV4-1 combines with J gene TRBJ2-3; 9 nucleotides align to TRBD2. The germline V gene encodes CDR1 MGHRA and CDR2 YSYEKL. This CDR3 has 20 amino acids. In DNA, the CDR3 is TGTGCCAGCAGCCTAAGATTAGGGAACGGAGCGGGGGGTAGCACAGATACGCAGTATTTT. Its translation is CASSLRLGNGAGGSTDTQYF.

The V call is TRBV11-2, the J call TRBJ2-7; perhaps TRBD1 as D (6 bases). The ends were cut back, 6 bases at V and 4 bases at J, with 16 bases in the middle. The CDR3 runs 14 residues. CDR1 and CDR2 (germline): SGHAT, FQNNGV. The CDR3 DNA reads TGTGCCAGCAGTAGGACAGCCGGGGATTACGAGCAGTACTTC. As protein: CASSRTAGDYEQYF.

The chain employs TRBV12-3 or TRBV12-4 and TRBJ1-5, with 7 bases lining up with TRBD1. The V and J ends lost 5 bases and 7 bases, in that order; junction bases with no gene match: 5. The CDR3 extends over 13 amino acids. CDR3 in amino acids: CASSDRVLQPQHF. The DNA for the CDR3 is TGTGCCAGCAGTGACAGGGTTTTGCAGCCCCAGCATTTT.

This clonotype was counted only a few times. The rearrangement links TRBV7-2 to TRBJ2-1; 14 nucleotides agree with TRBD2. The germline CDR1 and CDR2 sequences are SGHTA and FQGNSA. Trimming at V came to 5 bases and at J to 1 base, leaving 10 bases not matched to a gene. CDR3 size: 19 residues. The CDR3 bases are TGTGCCAGCAGCCTCCGAAGGACTAGCGGGGGGCCTTCCTACAATGAGCAGTTCTTC. This gives the protein CASSLRRTSGGPSYNEQFF.

The chain links TRBV10-3 to TRBJ2-2, with 9 bases lining up with TRBD1. V shed 6 bases and J 4 bases; nucleotides not matched to a gene: 3. Germline CDR1 ENHRY, CDR2 SYGVKD. The CDR3 totals 14 residues. The CDR3, as DNA: TGTGCCATCAGAGAGACAGGGGGCACCGGGGAGCTGTTTTTT. Its protein product is CAIRETGGTGELFF.

This clonotype was seen a few times. V is TRBV7-8 and J is TRBJ2-7, with 9 bases identical to TRBD1. With 5 bases clipped from V and 1 base from J, the junction kept 12 bases outside the gene matches. CDR3 length: 17 residues. Germline V gene sequence: CDR1 SGHVS, CDR2 FQNEAQ. The CDR3 bases are TGTGCCAGCAGCCCTCGCCCAACCGGGACAGGGTCCTACGAGCAGTACTTC. Translating it yields CASSPRPTGTGSYEQYF.

V is TRBV15 and J is TRBJ1-3; TRBD1 might be the D (5 bases). Germline CDR1 reads LNHNV; CDR2 reads YYDKDF (reference sequence). This CDR3 contains 16 residues. Trimming took 2 bases from V and 0 from J, leaving 11 bases between them. For the CDR3, the DNA is TGTGCCACCAGCAGACACGGGGGAAGCTCTGGAAACACCATATATTTT. Translation: CATSRHGGSSGNTIYF. The complete variable domain, with remaining parts taken from reference TRBV15 and TRBJ1-3, reads DAMVIQNPRYQVTQFGKPVTLSCSQTLNHNVMYWYQQKSSQAPKLLFHYYDKDFNNEADTPDNFQSRRPNTSFCFLDIRSPGLGDTAMYLCATSRHGGSSGNTIYFGEGSWLTVV.

V is TRBV7-9 and J is TRBJ2-2; the match to TRBD2 covers 7 bases. With 1 base clipped from V and 2 bases from J, the junction kept 10 bases outside the gene matches. The CDR3 contains 18 residues. The germline V gene encodes CDR1 SEHNR and CDR2 FQNEAQ (reference sequence). CDR3 DNA: TGTGCCAGCAGCTTAGTTTGGCTAGCGGACATTAACACCGGGGAGCTGTTTTTT. Its translation is CASSLVWLADINTGELFF.

The chain employs TRBV7-2 and TRBJ2-1; 7 nucleotides match TRBD1. Germline V gene data show CDR1 as SGHTA and CDR2 as FQGNSA. The CDR3 loop spans 13 amino acids. CDR3: CAQGLSIYNEQFF. The CDR3 DNA reads as TGTGCACAGGGGCTGTCTATCTACAATGAGCAGTTCTTC.

The rearrangement links TRBV11-2 to TRBJ2-3; D gene uncertain. Germline V CDR1 and CDR2: SGHAT, FQNNGV. V lost 5 bases and J 0 bases, leaving 12 bases between the germline ends. CDR3 length: 15 amino acids. CDR3 protein: CASSPVFPSTDTQYF. The CDR3 nucleotides read TGTGCCAGCAGCCCGGTGTTCCCTAGCACAGATACGCAGTATTTT.

The V and J genes are TRBV12-3 or TRBV12-4 and TRBJ2-1; TRBD2 agrees at 8 bases. The CDR3 consists of 13 residues. V gave up 8 bases and J gave up 7 bases; unmatched junction bases: 7. The chain's CDR3 is CASGTSIRNEQFF. CDR3 DNA: TGTGCCAGCGGGACTAGTATAAGAAATGAGCAGTTCTTC.